A single sample gave rise to the 6 T cell receptor beta chains below, sequenced in a study of OX40 agonist ivuxolimab in advanced cancers. Only in-frame clones appear in the TCRdb table, and some are missing; sequencing was by immunoSEQ multiplex PCR. The top ten hold roughly 0.51% of the sample, which has some 73,000 clones, approximately 90% seen once. The specimen was CD4+ or CD8+ T cells sorted from blood, collected in a trial of the OX40 agonist ivuxolimab. All receptors come from an adult with an advanced solid tumor such as melanoma, head and neck, liver or kidney cancer.

This chain connects TRBV7-9 to TRBJ2-5; TRBD2 might be the D (7 bases). Trimming removed 5 bases from V and 5 bases from J, with 9 bases in between. This CDR3 is 12 amino acids long. The germline CDR1 and CDR2 sequences are SEHNR and FQNEAQ (reference sequence). CDR3 residues: CASSEGGETQYF. The CDR3 DNA reads TGTGCCAGCAGCGAGGGGGGGGAGACCCAGTACTTC.

The CDR3 nucleotides read TGCGCCAGCAGTGTAGGGACTAGCGGGGGGAGCACAGATACGCAGTATTTT. This encodes CASSVGTSGGSTDTQYF. This rearrangement joins TRBV10-2 to TRBJ2-3; 15 nucleotides line up with TRBD2. CDR1 and CDR2 (germline): WSHSY, SAAADI. Trimming at V came to 4 bases and at J to 0 bases, leaving 2 bases not matched to a gene. The CDR3 is made up of 17 amino acids.

This clone was seen once. The junction departs from germline at one end; a sequencing error may be responsible. J is TRBJ2-3 and V is TRBV2, with a weak D call TRBD2 (6 bases). CDR1 and CDR2 from the germline V gene are SNHLY and FYNNEI. The CDR3 covers 14 residues. As DNA, the CDR3 is TGTGCCGGCAGTGATAGGGACTTCACAGATACGCAGTATTTT. Protein product: CAGSDRDFTDTQYF.

The chain recombines TRBV9 with TRBJ2-2, with D perhaps matching TRBD1 (6 bases). The CDR3 consists of 13 residues. The germline V and J ends were trimmed by 7 bases and 1 base, with 8 bases remaining between them. CDR1 and CDR2 from the germline V gene are SGDLS and YYNGEE. CDR3 residues: CASRTENTGELFF. The DNA for the CDR3 is TGTGCCAGCCGGACAGAGAACACCGGGGAGCTGTTTTTT.

The J gene is TRBJ1-1, the V gene TRBV5-5, with 7 nucleotides matching TRBD1. The CDR3 runs to 15 residues. The germline CDR1 and CDR2 sequences are SGHKS and YYEKEE (reference sequence). With V trimmed by 2 bases and J by 2 bases, 6 bases remained unmatched. CDR3 sequence (DNA): TGTGCCAGCAGCTTACAGGGGAAGAGAAACACTGAAGCTTTCTTT. This translates into CASSLQGKRNTEAFF.

The V and J genes are TRBV6-5 and TRBJ2-5; perhaps TRBD2 as D (8 bases). The CDR3 sequence is 15 residues long. V lost 6 bases, J lost 11 bases, and 25 bases lay in between. CDR1 and CDR2 from the germline V gene are MNHEY and SVGAGI. Here the CDR3 DNA reads TGTGCCAGCAGCGTACGGAGCGGGGGTACAGGGGAGCAGTACTTC. It yields the protein CASSVRSGGTGEQYF.